This entry concerns a single T cell receptor (beta chain). The antigen is not known. The data were obtained in a study of cytomegalovirus exposure and HLA in healthy donors. Findings and caveats of the study: Researchers reported in a later analysis that a missense DCLRE1C variant was tied to TCR beta V- and J-gene trimming. A few chains tied to CMV proved CMV antigen-specific in vitro.

The PCR contained 60 Vbeta and 13 Jbeta primers. Original processing notes: Roughly 11 million shared chains were among the about 80 million unique TCR beta chains that a later analysis counted. Sequencing used immunoSEQ multiplex PCR; TCRdb keeps in-frame clones, though not all of them. V, J and clone size derive from that table, while D and trimming were established from the DNA sequence. The sample lists around 49,000 clones, around 80% seen once, with more than 6.5% in the top ten. Source material: PBMCs. This TCR was sampled from a man under 40 in good health and CMV-seropositive.

CDR3 residues: CASSFQGSYGYTF. The CDR3 nucleotides are TGTGCCAGCAGTTTTCAGGGGTCCTATGGCTACACCTTC. The chain combines TRBV28 with TRBJ1-2; D possibly corresponds to TRBD1 (6 bases). Germline-derived CDR1 and CDR2 are MDHEN and SYDVKM. V lost 3 bases to trimming and J lost 4 bases, with 9 bases between them. This CDR3 region has 13 residues.